This is a list of T cell receptor beta chains from one sample in a study of blood T cell repertoires in COVID-19. The repertoire was sequenced with immunoSEQ multiplex PCR; TCRdb's copy has only in-frame clones and lacks some. The table lists hundreds of thousands of clones, roughly 80% of them singletons. Sequences were obtained from PBMCs or T cells enriched from blood (not recorded which). Receptor source: a man between 35 and 55 years old who had been exposed to COVID-19. Both conserved end residues are part of each CDR3. Each record gives: V gene, CDR3 length, J gene, CDR3 protein.

v_gene: TRBV5-1; len: 12; j_gene: TRBJ2-1; CDR3aa: CASSYDRDRQFF
v_gene: TRBV18; len: 15; j_gene: TRBJ1-2; CDR3aa: CASSPGWGLDYGYTF
v_gene: TRBV10-3; len: 14; j_gene: TRBJ1-4; CDR3aa: CAISATRGNEKLFF
v_gene: TRBV21-1; len: 14; j_gene: TRBJ2-2; CDR3aa: CASSKDDFTGELFF
v_gene: TRBV30; len: 12; j_gene: TRBJ2-2; CDR3aa: CAWSVLTGELFF
v_gene: TRBV30; len: 15; j_gene: TRBJ2-2; CDR3aa: CAWSALRSSPGELFF
v_gene: TRBV3-1/TRBV3-2; len: 18; j_gene: TRBJ2-6; CDR3aa: CASSHPRTGDSGANVLTF
v_gene: TRBV14; len: 14; j_gene: TRBJ1-3; CDR3aa: CASSPGTVGNTIYF
v_gene: TRBV18; len: 14; j_gene: TRBJ1-5; CDR3aa: CASSPGAFDQPQHF
v_gene: TRBV6-5; len: 13; j_gene: TRBJ2-5; CDR3aa: CASRDRGRETQYF
v_gene: TRBV14; len: 14; j_gene: TRBJ1-2; CDR3aa: CASSQFSATYGYTF
v_gene: TRBV5-8; len: 15; j_gene: TRBJ1-5; CDR3aa: CASSLTGPLNQPQHF
v_gene: TRBV5-1; len: 18; j_gene: TRBJ1-1; CDR3aa: CASTLGGGTGELNTEAFF
v_gene: TRBV10-3; len: 15; j_gene: TRBJ2-1; CDR3aa: CAIRGGGGVVGEQFF
v_gene: TRBV19; len: 15; j_gene: TRBJ2-1; CDR3aa: CASTVGGHRGNEQFF
v_gene: TRBV19; len: 14; j_gene: TRBJ2-7; CDR3aa: CASGEGTLPYEQYF
v_gene: TRBV3-1/TRBV3-2; len: 13; j_gene: TRBJ1-1; CDR3aa: CASSPSTNTEAFF
v_gene: TRBV5-4; len: 16; j_gene: TRBJ2-3; CDR3aa: CASSSSRLAYADTQYF
v_gene: TRBV5-1; len: 14; j_gene: TRBJ1-1; CDR3aa: CASSLSGMNTEAFF
v_gene: TRBV7-2; len: 15; j_gene: TRBJ2-7; CDR3aa: CASSLLAERAYEQYF
v_gene: TRBV29-1; len: 12; j_gene: TRBJ1-1; CDR3aa: CSVVRGSTEAFF
v_gene: TRBV19; len: 16; j_gene: TRBJ2-5; CDR3aa: CASSLAGGPAALTQYF
v_gene: TRBV21-1; len: 13; j_gene: TRBJ2-2; CDR3aa: CASTLGVIGELFF
v_gene: TRBV5-1; len: 15; j_gene: TRBJ1-2; CDR3aa: CASSPSTGGLYGYTF
v_gene: TRBV12-3/TRBV12-4; len: 13; j_gene: TRBJ2-5; CDR3aa: CASTQGAEETQYF
v_gene: TRBV21-1; len: 15; j_gene: TRBJ1-5; CDR3aa: CASILDRQSNQPQHF
v_gene: TRBV6-1; len: 15; j_gene: TRBJ2-7; CDR3aa: CASSEAPLGSYEQYF
v_gene: TRBV2; len: 12; j_gene: TRBJ2-1; CDR3aa: CASSSPYNEQFF
v_gene: TRBV5-1; len: 14; j_gene: TRBJ2-1; CDR3aa: CASRGQGRGDEQFF
v_gene: TRBV30; len: 13; j_gene: TRBJ1-2; CDR3aa: CAWSVGVSAGYTF
v_gene: TRBV6-5; len: 16; j_gene: TRBJ1-5; CDR3aa: CASSYSAQGGNQPQHF
v_gene: TRBV11-2; len: 15; j_gene: TRBJ2-7; CDR3aa: CASSLSTSGSYEQYF
v_gene: TRBV10-1; len: 18; j_gene: TRBJ2-3; CDR3aa: CASTNPTGGSIGTDTQYF
v_gene: TRBV7-2; len: 19; j_gene: TRBJ2-1; CDR3aa: CASSLLLGRRTTRNNEQFF
v_gene: TRBV27; len: 13; j_gene: TRBJ2-1; CDR3aa: CASTEGSGYEQFF
v_gene: TRBV6-5; len: 13; j_gene: TRBJ1-2; CDR3aa: CRRNYRGPFGYTF
v_gene: TRBV10-1; len: 15; j_gene: TRBJ2-1; CDR3aa: CASSRRPGLDSEQFF
v_gene: TRBV18; len: 14; j_gene: TRBJ2-5; CDR3aa: CASSPPSTGKTQYF
v_gene: TRBV18; len: 13; j_gene: TRBJ1-1; CDR3aa: CASSAIDGKEAFF
v_gene: TRBV7-8; len: 14; j_gene: TRBJ1-2; CDR3aa: CASSLDAVNYGYTF
v_gene: TRBV4-1; len: 16; j_gene: TRBJ1-5; CDR3aa: CASSLKGTGPGQPQHF
v_gene: TRBV6-5; len: 15; j_gene: TRBJ2-2; CDR3aa: CASSTGTTGNGELFF